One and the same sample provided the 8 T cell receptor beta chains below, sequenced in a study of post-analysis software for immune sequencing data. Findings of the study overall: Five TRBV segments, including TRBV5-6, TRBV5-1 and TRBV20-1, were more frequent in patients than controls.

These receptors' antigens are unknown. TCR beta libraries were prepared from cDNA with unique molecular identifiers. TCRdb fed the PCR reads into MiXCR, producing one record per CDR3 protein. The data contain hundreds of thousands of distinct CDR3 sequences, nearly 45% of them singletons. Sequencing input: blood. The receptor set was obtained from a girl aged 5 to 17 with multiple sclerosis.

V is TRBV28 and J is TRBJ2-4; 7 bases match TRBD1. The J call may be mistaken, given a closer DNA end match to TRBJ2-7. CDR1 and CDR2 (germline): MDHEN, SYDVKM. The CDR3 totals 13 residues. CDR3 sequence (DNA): TGTGCCAGCCAGACAGGGCCAGTCGACGAGCAGTACTTC. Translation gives CASQTGPVDEQYF.

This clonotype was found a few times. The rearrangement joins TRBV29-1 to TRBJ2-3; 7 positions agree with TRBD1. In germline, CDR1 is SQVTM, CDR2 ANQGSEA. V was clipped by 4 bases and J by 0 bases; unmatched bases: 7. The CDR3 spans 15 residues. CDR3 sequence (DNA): TGCAGCGTTGTGGACACGGGACAGAGCACAGATACGCAGTATTTT. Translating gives CSVVDTGQSTDTQYF.

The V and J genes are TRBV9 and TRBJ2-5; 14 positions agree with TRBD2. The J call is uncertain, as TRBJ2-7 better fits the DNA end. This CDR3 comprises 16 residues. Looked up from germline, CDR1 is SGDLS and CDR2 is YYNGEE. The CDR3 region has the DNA TGTGCCAGCAGCGAAGGGACTAGCGGGAGTGTATACGAGCAGTACTTC. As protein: CASSEGTSGSVYEQYF.

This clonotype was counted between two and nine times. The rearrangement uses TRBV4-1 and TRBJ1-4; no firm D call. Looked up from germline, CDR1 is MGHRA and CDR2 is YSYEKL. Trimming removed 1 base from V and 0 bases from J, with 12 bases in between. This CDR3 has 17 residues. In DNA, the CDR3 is TGCGCCAGCAGCCAAGGGTCGGGCCGAACAACTAATGAAAAACTGTTTTTT. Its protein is CASSQGSGRTTNEKLFF.

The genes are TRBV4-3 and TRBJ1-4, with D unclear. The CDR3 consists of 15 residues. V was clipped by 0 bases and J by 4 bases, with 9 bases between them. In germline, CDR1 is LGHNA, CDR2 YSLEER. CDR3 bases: TGCGCCAGCAGCCAAGATGGCATGAGTAATGAAAAACTGTTTTTT. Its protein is CASSQDGMSNEKLFF.

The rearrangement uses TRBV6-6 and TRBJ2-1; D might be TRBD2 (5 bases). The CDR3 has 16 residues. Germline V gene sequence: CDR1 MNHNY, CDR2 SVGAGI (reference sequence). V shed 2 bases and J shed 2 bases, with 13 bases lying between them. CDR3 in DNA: TGTGCCAGCAGTTACCCGCCCGGGGTGGCCTACAATGAGCAGTTCTTC. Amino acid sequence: CASSYPPGVAYNEQFF.

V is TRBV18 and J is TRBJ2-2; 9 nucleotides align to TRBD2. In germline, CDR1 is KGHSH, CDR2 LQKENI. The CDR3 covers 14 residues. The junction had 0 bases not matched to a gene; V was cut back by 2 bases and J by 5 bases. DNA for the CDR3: TGTGCCAGCTCACCAACTAGCGGGACCGGGGAGCTGTTTTTT. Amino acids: CASSPTSGTGELFF.

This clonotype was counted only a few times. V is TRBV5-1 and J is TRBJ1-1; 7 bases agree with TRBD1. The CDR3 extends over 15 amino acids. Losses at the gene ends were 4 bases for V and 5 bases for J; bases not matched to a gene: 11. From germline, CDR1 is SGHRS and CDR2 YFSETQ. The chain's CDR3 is CASSPGQSSSTEAFF. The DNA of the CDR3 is TGCGCCAGCAGCCCGGGACAGAGTTCAAGTACTGAAGCTTTCTTT.